What follows are 5 T cell receptor beta chains derived from one specimen sequenced in a study of T cell changes during pregnancy in multiple sclerosis. Sequenced by immunoSEQ multiplex PCR; TCRdb stores in-frame clones only, minus some. This sample has 30,000 to 35,000 clones, with roughly nine tenths found just once. Source: CD8+ T cells from peripheral blood mononuclear cells, taken before pregnancy. Receptors originate from a female donor with multiple sclerosis, enrolled in a pregnancy study.

This rearrangement joins TRBV27 to TRBJ2-5; TRBD1 aligns across 7 bases. The J call may be wrong; the DNA end is better matched by TRBJ2-7. Per the germline V gene, CDR1 is MNHEY and CDR2 is SMNVEV (reference sequence). This CDR3 is built from 14 residues. CDR3 amino acids: CASSIRDSSYEQYF. CDR3 nucleotide sequence: TGTGCCAGCAGTATCCGGGACAGCTCCTACGAGCAGTACTTC.

This clone was seen just once. For the CDR3, the DNA is TGTGCCAGCAGTGGATGGACACCCCGCTCTGGAAACACCATATATTTT. Amino acids: CASSGWTPRSGNTIYF. The chain couples TRBV6-1 to TRBJ1-3; maybe TRBD1 (5 bases). V lost 4 bases and J lost 0, with 13 bases in between. CDR1 is MNHNS and CDR2 is SASEGT in the germline V gene. There are 16 residues in the CDR3.

The rearrangement joins TRBV30 to TRBJ1-2; TRBD1 matches 9 bases. The CDR3 has 11 residues. The germline V gene has CDR1 GTSNPN and CDR2 SVGIG (reference sequence). The ends lost 1 base at V and 12 bases at J; junction bases unmatched: 3. This CDR3 is CAWSDGTGHTF. The DNA of the CDR3 is TGTGCCTGGAGTGATGGGACAGGGCACACCTTC.

The chain recombines TRBV29-1 with TRBJ1-1; unclear D gene. Trimming stripped 3 bases from V and 4 bases from J, with 9 bases between. CDR3 size: 12 residues. Germline lookup yields CDR1 SQVTM and CDR2 ANQGSEA. The CDR3 spells CSVERVGTEAFF. As DNA, the CDR3 is TGCAGCGTTGAGAGGGTGGGCACTGAAGCTTTCTTT.

CDR3 DNA sequence: TGTGCCATCAGTGAGGGCATTACGCCCCAGCATTTT. Its protein product is CAISEGITPQHF. This chain joins TRBV10-3 and TRBJ1-5; D remains ambiguous. Deletions cut 2 bases from V and 9 bases from J, with 8 bases between. The CDR3 consists of 12 residues. Germline V CDR1 and CDR2: ENHRY, SYGVKD.